A single T cell receptor (beta chain) is shown here with its context. Its target is unknown. Method: immunoSEQ multiplex PCR; TCRdb's copy keeps in-frame clones and lacks some. This sample has tens of thousands of clones; over 65% occur once, and the top ten carry more than 9.5%. This sample was included in a study of vaccination effects on CD4 cells after COVID-19. About the research overall: Each participant received a vaccine that was either BNT162b2 or mRNA-1273, given as two doses. Approximately 2 million PBMC per well received around 9.3 IU/ml IL-2 and approximately 10 ug/ml peptides in culture. Study-level results: At late timepoints after vaccination, vaccine- and infection-induced clones shrank markedly.

This CDR3 has 12 residues. Deletions cut 2 bases from V and 5 bases from J, with 8 bases between. Germline CDR1 is GTSNPN and CDR2 is SVGIG (reference sequence). The culture ran for 10 days, and then CD4+ T cells were isolated. The study found no prior SARS-CoV-2 infection in the vaccine recipients, who tested negative for nucleocapsid antibodies. The chain couples TRBV30 to TRBJ2-3; D gene unclear. The source of this sequence is a human donor who received a COVID-19 vaccine. Sequenced here: CD4+ T cells from PBMCs cultured without peptide, sampled before COVID-19 vaccination. CDR3 sequence: CAWSRRGDTQYF. The DNA for the CDR3 is TGTGCCTGGAGTAGGCGCGGAGATACGCAGTATTTT.